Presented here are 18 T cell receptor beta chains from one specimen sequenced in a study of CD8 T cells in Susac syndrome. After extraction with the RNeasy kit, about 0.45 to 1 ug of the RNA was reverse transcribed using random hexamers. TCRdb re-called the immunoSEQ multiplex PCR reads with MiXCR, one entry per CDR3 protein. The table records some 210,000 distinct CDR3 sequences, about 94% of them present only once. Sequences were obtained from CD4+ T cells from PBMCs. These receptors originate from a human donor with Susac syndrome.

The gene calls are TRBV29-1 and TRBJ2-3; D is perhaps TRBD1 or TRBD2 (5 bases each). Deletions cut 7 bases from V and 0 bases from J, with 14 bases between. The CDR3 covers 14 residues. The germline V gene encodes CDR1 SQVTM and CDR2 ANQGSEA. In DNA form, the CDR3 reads TGCAGCGGGGAGATAGGGGATAGCACAGATACGCAGTATTTT. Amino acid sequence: CSGEIGDSTDTQYF.

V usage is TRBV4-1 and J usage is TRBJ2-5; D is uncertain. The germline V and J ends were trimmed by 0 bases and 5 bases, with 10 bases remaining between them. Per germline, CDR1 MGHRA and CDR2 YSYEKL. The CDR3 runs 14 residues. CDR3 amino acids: CASSQDGTRETQYF. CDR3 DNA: TGCGCCAGCAGCCAAGACGGCACGCGGGAGACCCAGTACTTC.

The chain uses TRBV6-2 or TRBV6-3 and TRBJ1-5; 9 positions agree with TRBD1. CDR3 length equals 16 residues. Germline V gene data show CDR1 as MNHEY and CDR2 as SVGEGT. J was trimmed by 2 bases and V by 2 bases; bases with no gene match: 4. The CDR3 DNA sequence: TGTGCCAGCAGTTACCCGGGACAGGGAGGCAATCAGCCCCAGCATTTT. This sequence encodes CASSYPGQGGNQPQHF.

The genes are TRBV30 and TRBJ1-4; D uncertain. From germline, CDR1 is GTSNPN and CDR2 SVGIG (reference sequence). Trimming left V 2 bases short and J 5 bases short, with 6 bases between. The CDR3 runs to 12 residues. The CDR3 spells CAWSSGNEKLFF. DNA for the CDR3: TGTGCCTGGAGTTCGGGGAATGAAAAACTGTTTTTT.

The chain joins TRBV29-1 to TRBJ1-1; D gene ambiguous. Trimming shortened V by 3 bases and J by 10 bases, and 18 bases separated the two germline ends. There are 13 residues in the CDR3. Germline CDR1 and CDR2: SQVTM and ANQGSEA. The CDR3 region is CSVEPDGLWRAFF. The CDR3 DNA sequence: TGCAGCGTTGAGCCGGACGGCCTATGGAGAGCTTTCTTT.

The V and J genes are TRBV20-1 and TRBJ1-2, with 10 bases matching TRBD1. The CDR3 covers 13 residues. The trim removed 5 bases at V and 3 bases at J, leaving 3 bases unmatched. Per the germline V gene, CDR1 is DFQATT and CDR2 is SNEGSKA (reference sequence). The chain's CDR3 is CSAPGQGYYGYTF. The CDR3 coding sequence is TGCAGTGCTCCGGGACAGGGGTACTATGGCTACACCTTC.

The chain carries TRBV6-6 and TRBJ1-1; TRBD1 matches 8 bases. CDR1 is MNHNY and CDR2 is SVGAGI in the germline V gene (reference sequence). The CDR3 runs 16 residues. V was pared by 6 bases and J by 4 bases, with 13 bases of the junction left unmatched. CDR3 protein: CASSAHDRGFGTEAFF. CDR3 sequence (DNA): TGTGCCAGCAGCGCCCACGACAGGGGATTTGGCACTGAAGCTTTCTTT.

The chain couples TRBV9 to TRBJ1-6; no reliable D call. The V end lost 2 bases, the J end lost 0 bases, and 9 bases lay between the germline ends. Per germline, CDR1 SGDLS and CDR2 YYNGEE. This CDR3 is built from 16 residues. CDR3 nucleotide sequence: TGTGCCAGCAGCGTTGACGAGAACTCCTATAATTCACCCCTCCACTTT. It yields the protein CASSVDENSYNSPLHF.

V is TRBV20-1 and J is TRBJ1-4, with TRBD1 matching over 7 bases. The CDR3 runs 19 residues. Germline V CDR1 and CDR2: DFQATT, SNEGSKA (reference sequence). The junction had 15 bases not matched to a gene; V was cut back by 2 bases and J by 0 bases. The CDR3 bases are TGCAGTGCTAGAAACCCGGGACAGCAAAGTGGGTCAACTAATGAAAAACTGTTTTTT. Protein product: CSARNPGQQSGSTNEKLFF.

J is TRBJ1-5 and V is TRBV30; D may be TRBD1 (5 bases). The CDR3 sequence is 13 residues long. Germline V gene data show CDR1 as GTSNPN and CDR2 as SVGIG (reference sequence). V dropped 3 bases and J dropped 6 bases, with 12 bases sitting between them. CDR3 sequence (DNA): TGTGCCTGGAGCTTGACAGCATCTCAGCCCCAGCATTTT. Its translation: CAWSLTASQPQHF.

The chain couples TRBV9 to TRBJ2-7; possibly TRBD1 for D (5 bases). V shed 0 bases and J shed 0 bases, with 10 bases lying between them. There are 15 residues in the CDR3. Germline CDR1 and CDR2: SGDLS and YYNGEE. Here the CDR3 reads CASSVGPGLSYEQYF. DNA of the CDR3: TGTGCCAGCAGCGTAGGTCCAGGGCTCTCCTACGAGCAGTACTTC.

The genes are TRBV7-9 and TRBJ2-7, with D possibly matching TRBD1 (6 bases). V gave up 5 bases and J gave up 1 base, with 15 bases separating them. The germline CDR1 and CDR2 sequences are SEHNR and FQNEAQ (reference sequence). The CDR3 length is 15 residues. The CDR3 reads CASSPHPGVSYEQYF. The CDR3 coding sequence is TGTGCCAGCAGCCCCCACCCAGGGGTATCCTACGAGCAGTACTTC.

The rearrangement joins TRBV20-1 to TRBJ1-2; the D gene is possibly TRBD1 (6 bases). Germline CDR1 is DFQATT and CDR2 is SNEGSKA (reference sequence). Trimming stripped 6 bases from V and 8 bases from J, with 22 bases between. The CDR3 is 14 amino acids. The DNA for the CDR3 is TGCAGTGCGCCAATCCGGGACATTGAGAGGGGCTACACCTTC. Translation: CSAPIRDIERGYTF.

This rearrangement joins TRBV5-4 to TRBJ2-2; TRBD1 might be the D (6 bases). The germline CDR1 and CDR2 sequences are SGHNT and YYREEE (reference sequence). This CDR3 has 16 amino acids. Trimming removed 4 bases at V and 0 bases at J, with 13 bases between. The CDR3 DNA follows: TGTGCCAGCAGCCTTGACAGGAGAGCGAACACCGGGGAGCTGTTTTTT. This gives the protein CASSLDRRANTGELFF.

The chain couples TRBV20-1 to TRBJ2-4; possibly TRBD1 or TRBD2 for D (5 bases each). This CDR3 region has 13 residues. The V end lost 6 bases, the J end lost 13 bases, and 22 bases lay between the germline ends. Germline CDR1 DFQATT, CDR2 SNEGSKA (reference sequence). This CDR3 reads CSAPSGLDTRQYF. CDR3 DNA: TGCAGTGCCCCATCGGGGCTGGACACCCGACAGTACTTC.

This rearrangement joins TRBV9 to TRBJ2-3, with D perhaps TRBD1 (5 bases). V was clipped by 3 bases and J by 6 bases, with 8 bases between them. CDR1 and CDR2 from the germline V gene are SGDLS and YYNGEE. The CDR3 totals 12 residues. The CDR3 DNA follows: TGTGCCAGCAGCGCCCAGGGTGATACGCAGTATTTT. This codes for CASSAQGDTQYF.

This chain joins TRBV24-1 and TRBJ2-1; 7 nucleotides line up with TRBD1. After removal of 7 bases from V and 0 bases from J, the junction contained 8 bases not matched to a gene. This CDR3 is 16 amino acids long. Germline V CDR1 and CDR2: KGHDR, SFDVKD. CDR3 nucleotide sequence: TGTGCCACCAGCGACAGGGTACCCGGCTCCTACAATGAGCAGTTCTTC. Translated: CATSDRVPGSYNEQFF.

The CDR3 DNA is TGCGCCAGCACTGCCGGGGAGCTGTTTTTT. Amino acid sequence: CASTAGELFF. This chain uses TRBV23-1 with TRBJ2-2; D remains ambiguous. TRBV23-1 belongs to the ORF category, with a function that is uncertain. Trimming left V 7 bases short and J 6 bases short, with 3 bases between. The CDR3 loop spans 10 amino acids.